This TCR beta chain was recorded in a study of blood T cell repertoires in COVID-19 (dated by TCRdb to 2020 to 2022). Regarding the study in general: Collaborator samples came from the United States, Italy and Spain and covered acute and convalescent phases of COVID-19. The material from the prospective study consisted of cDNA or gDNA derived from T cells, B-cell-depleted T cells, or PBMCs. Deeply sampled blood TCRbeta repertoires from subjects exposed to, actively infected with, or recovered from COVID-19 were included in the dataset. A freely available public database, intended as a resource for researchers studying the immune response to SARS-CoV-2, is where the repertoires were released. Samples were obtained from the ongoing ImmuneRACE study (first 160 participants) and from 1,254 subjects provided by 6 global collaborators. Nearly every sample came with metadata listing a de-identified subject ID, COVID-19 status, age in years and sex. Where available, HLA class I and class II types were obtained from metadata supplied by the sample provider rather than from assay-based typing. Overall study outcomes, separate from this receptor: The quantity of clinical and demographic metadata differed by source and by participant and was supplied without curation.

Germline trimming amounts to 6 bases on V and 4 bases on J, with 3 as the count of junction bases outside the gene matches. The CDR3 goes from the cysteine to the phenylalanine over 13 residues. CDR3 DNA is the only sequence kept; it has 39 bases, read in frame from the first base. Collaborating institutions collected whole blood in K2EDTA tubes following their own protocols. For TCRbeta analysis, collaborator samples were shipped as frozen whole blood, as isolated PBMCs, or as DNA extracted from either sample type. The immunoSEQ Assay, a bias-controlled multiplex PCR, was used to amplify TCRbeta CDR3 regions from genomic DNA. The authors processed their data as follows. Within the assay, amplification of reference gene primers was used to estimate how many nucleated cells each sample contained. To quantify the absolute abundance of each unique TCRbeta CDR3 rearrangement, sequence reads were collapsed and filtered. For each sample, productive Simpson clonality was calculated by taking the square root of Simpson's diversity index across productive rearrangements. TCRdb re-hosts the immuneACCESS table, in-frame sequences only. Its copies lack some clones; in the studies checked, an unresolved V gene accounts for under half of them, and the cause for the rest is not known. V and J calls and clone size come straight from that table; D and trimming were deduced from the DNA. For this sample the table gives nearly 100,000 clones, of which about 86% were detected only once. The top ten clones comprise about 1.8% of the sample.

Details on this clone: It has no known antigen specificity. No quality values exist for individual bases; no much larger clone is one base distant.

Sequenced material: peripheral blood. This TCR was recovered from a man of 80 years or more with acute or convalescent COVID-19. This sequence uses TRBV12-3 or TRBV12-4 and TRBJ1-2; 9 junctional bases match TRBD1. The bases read TGTGCCAGCAGCGCGGACAGGGGCTATGGCTACACCTTC. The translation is CASSADRGYGYTF.